The 29 T cell receptor beta chains listed next were all sequenced from one sample in a study of blood T cell repertoires in COVID-19. Only in-frame clones appear in the TCRdb table, and some are missing; sequencing was by immunoSEQ multiplex PCR. This repertoire shows fewer than 250,000 clones, around 92% found once; its top ten account for approximately 8.2%. Sequencing was done on a sample of PBMCs or T cells enriched from blood (not recorded which). The receptors derive from a woman aged 18-29 years who had recovered from COVID-19.

The chain recombines TRBV28 with TRBJ1-3; TRBD1 aligns across 7 bases. The CDR3 runs 14 residues. Germline CDR1 MDHEN, CDR2 SYDVKM. V lost 8 bases and J lost 1; bases outside the gene matches: 5. The CDR3 protein is CASGTTGSGNTIYF. The DNA of the CDR3 is TGTGCCAGCGGAACGACAGGGTCTGGAAACACCATATATTTT.

The chain recombines TRBV13 with TRBJ1-2; weak D call: TRBD1 (5 bases). The germline CDR1 and CDR2 sequences are PRHDT and FYEKMQ (reference sequence). CDR3 length: 13 residues. V dropped 4 bases and J dropped 10 bases, with 16 bases sitting between them. The CDR3 nucleotides are TGTGCCAGCAGCTCCGGCTGGGGCCCTCCCTACACCTTC. Amino acid sequence: CASSSGWGPPYTF.

The genes are TRBV5-1 and TRBJ2-1, with D uncertain. Germline CDR1 is SGHRS and CDR2 is YFSETQ. The CDR3 has 12 residues. V lost 1 base and J lost 10, with 9 bases in between. CDR3 DNA: TGCGCCAGCAGCTTGAATAGCTGGGAGCAGTTCTTC. It codes for CASSLNSWEQFF.

The chain has TRBV18 and TRBJ1-1; D gene uncertain. The length of the CDR3 is 13 residues. Germline V gene sequence: CDR1 KGHSH, CDR2 LQKENI. V lost 4 bases and J 1 base, leaving 7 bases between the germline ends. The CDR3 sequence: CASSLDKNTEAFF. DNA of the CDR3: TGTGCCAGCTCACTTGACAAGAACACTGAAGCTTTCTTT. Drawing the rest from reference TRBV18 and TRBJ1-1, the complete variable domain is NAGVMQNPRHLVRRRGQEARLRCSPMKGHSHVYWYRQLPEEGLKFMVYLQKENIIDESGMPKERFSAEFPKEGPSILRIQQVVRGDSAAYFCASSLDKNTEAFFGQGTRLTVV.

The count of this clone is one. V is TRBV25-1 and J is TRBJ2-1; TRBD2 matches 8 bases. The germline V gene encodes CDR1 MGHDK and CDR2 SYGVNS. J was trimmed by 8 bases and V by 2 bases; bases with no gene match: 11. This CDR3 comprises 16 residues. As DNA, the CDR3 is TGTGCCAGCAGTGAACTTGAGGGACTAGTTGTACATGAGCAGTTCTTC. Protein: CASSELEGLVVHEQFF. The full variable domain, its missing parts supplied by reference TRBV25-1 and TRBJ2-1, is EADIYQTPRYLVIGTGKKITLECSQTMGHDKMYWYQQDPGMELHLIHYSYGVNSTEKGDLSSESTVSRIRTEHFPLTLESARPSHTSQYLCASSELEGLVVHEQFFGPGTRLTVL.

This clone was seen just once. V usage is TRBV11-2 and J usage is TRBJ1-2; 10 nucleotides agree with TRBD1. J was trimmed by 6 bases and V by 5 bases; bases with no gene match: 6. Germline assignment: CDR1 SGHAT and CDR2 FQNNGV. This CDR3 is built from 14 residues. This CDR3 reads CASSETGTGDGYTF. The CDR3 region has the DNA TGTGCCAGCAGCGAAACCGGGACAGGGGATGGCTACACCTTC.

V and J are TRBV19 and TRBJ1-5; D may be TRBD1 (6 bases). This CDR3 spans 17 amino acids. V shed 3 bases and J shed 0 bases, with 15 bases lying between them. CDR1 LNHDA and CDR2 SQIVND come from the germline V gene (reference sequence). This CDR3 reads CASSMRSRGISNQPQHF. The CDR3 DNA reads TGTGCCAGTAGTATGAGGTCAAGGGGGATTAGCAATCAGCCCCAGCATTTT.

This chain joins TRBV27 and TRBJ2-7; D might be TRBD2 (5 bases). Germline CDR1 reads MNHEY; CDR2 reads SMNVEV (reference sequence). The CDR3 length is 12 residues. Trimming removed 5 bases at V and 6 bases at J, with 11 bases between. The CDR3 is CASSPGLGEQYF. The CDR3 DNA reads TGTGCCAGCAGTCCCGGACTGGGCGAGCAGTACTTC.

The chain employs TRBV28 and TRBJ1-4; 8 bases are shared with TRBD1. Germline V gene sequence: CDR1 MDHEN, CDR2 SYDVKM. The CDR3 is 14 residues long. V lost 7 bases to trimming and J lost 8 bases; unmatched junction nucleotides: 9. The CDR3 reads CASTYRGAGEKLFF. The DNA of the CDR3 is TGTGCCAGCACTTACAGGGGGGCGGGAGAAAAACTGTTTTTT.

This chain uses TRBV5-4 with TRBJ2-2; 8 bases are a match to TRBD1. There are 16 residues in the CDR3. The V gene end was trimmed by 0 bases and the J gene end by 1 base; junction bases not matched to a gene: 2. Germline CDR1 reads SGHNT; CDR2 reads YYREEE (reference sequence). As DNA, the CDR3 is TGTGCCAGCAGCTTGGCCAGGGGGCGGAACACCGGGGAGCTGTTTTTT. Amino acids: CASSLARGRNTGELFF.

The rearrangement uses TRBV2 and TRBJ2-7; 7 nucleotides match TRBD2. The trim removed 8 bases at V and 4 bases at J, leaving 8 bases unmatched. Per germline, CDR1 SNHLY and CDR2 FYNNEI. The CDR3 totals 13 residues. CDR3 protein: CASVGGRGYEQYF. For the CDR3, the DNA is TGTGCCAGCGTAGGAGGGCGGGGGTACGAGCAGTACTTC.

This chain connects TRBV19 to TRBJ1-3, with a tentative D call TRBD1 (5 bases). This CDR3 has 18 residues. Trimming removed 0 bases at V and 2 bases at J, with 17 bases between. Germline V gene sequence: CDR1 LNHDA, CDR2 SQIVND (reference sequence). This CDR3 reads CASSIEYPYGRAGNTIYF. Here the CDR3 DNA reads TGTGCCAGTAGTATAGAATATCCTTATGGCAGGGCTGGAAACACCATATATTTT.

V is TRBV11-2 and J is TRBJ2-2, with 7 bases that match TRBD2. The CDR3 contains 14 residues. Trimming removed 5 bases from V and 7 bases from J; junction bases left unmatched: 7. In germline, CDR1 is SGHAT, CDR2 FQNNGV. DNA for the CDR3: TGTGCCAGCAGCCCTAGGCGGGGGAGCGGGGAGCTGTTTTTT. It translates to CASSPRRGSGELFF. The full variable domain, completed using reference TRBV11-2 and TRBJ2-2, is EAGVAQSPRYKIIEKRQSVAFWCNPISGHATLYWYQQILGQGPKLLIQFQNNGVVDDSQLPKDRFSAERLKGVDSTLKIQPAKLEDSAVYLCASSPRRGSGELFFGEGSRLTVL.

The rearrangement uses TRBV5-4 and TRBJ2-7; 9 positions match TRBD1. There are 14 residues in the CDR3. CDR1 is SGHNT and CDR2 is YYREEE in the germline V gene (reference sequence). The V and J ends lost 5 bases and 2 bases, in that order; junction bases with no gene match: 5. The CDR3 protein is CASSFGQGPYEQYF. In DNA, the CDR3 is TGTGCCAGCAGTTTCGGACAGGGGCCCTACGAGCAGTACTTC.

This clone was observed a handful of times. The rearrangement links TRBV6-4 to TRBJ2-1; 13 bases map to TRBD2. Germline V gives CDR1 MRHNA, CDR2 SNTAGT. The CDR3 consists of 14 residues. With 6 bases clipped from V and 7 bases from J, the junction kept 3 bases outside the gene matches. The CDR3, as DNA: TGTGCCAGCAGCACTAGCGGGGGGGGGAATGAGCAGTTCTTC. Encoded protein: CASSTSGGGNEQFF.

The chain joins TRBV10-3 to TRBJ1-2, with 7 bases identical to TRBD1. V was pared by 2 bases and J by 8 bases, with 5 bases of the junction left unmatched. This CDR3 is 13 amino acids long. Germline lookup yields CDR1 ENHRY and CDR2 SYGVKD. This CDR3 reads CAISEEGARGYTF. The CDR3 DNA follows: TGTGCCATCAGTGAGGAGGGGGCTAGGGGCTACACCTTC.

CDR3 residues: CASTLGAGGFYEQYF. The CDR3 DNA reads as TGTGCCAGCACCCTAGGGGCAGGGGGCTTCTACGAGCAGTACTTC. The chain has TRBV6-5 and TRBJ2-7; 8 bases map to TRBD1. Trimming took 7 bases from V and 3 from J; bases not matched to a gene: 11. The CDR3 runs to 15 residues. The germline gives CDR1 MNHEY, CDR2 SVGAGI.

This chain connects TRBV24-1 to TRBJ2-7; 10 positions match TRBD1. CDR1 is KGHDR and CDR2 is SFDVKD in the germline V gene. The CDR3 length is 13 residues. The V gene end was trimmed by 3 bases and the J gene end by 6 bases; junction bases not matched to a gene: 1. CDR3 in amino acids: CATSDGDRGEQYF. The CDR3 DNA reads as TGTGCCACCAGTGATGGGGACAGGGGCGAGCAGTACTTC.

The chain is built from TRBV7-9 and TRBJ2-1, with 14 nucleotides matching TRBD2. Germline V CDR1 and CDR2: SEHNR, FQNEAQ (reference sequence). Trimming took 4 bases from V and 2 from J; bases not matched to a gene: 4. There are 17 residues in the CDR3. CDR3 bases: TGTGCCAGCAGCTCAGGGGGACTAGCGGGGGCCTACAATGAGCAGTTCTTC. Protein product: CASSSGGLAGAYNEQFF.

The chain employs TRBV5-6 and TRBJ2-3; tentative D call: TRBD1 (5 bases). With 2 bases removed from V and 2 bases from J, the gap between germline ends came to 15 bases. The CDR3 is 16 amino acids. The germline CDR1 and CDR2 sequences are SGHDT and YYEEEE. The CDR3 protein is CASSFDRGAHTDTQYF. CDR3 DNA sequence: TGTGCCAGCAGCTTCGATCGTGGGGCCCACACAGATACGCAGTATTTT.

This sequence joins TRBV13 and TRBJ2-7, with TRBD1 as a possible D gene (6 bases). V was clipped by 4 bases and J by 4 bases, with 17 bases between them. Germline V gene lookup returns CDR1 PRHDT and CDR2 FYEKMQ (reference sequence). The CDR3 runs 15 residues. The CDR3 region is CASSSMQGPTYEQYF. The CDR3 DNA follows: TGTGCCAGCAGCTCCATGCAGGGGCCTACATACGAGCAGTACTTC. The full variable domain, in which reference TRBV13 and TRBJ2-7 provide the parts outside the CDR3, is AAGVIQSPRHLIKEKRETATLKCYPIPRHDTVYWYQQGPGQDPQFLISFYEKMQSDKGSIPDRFSAQQFSDYHSELNMSSLELGDSALYFCASSSMQGPTYEQYFGPGTRLTVT.

The chain combines TRBV2 with TRBJ2-2; possibly TRBD2 for D (6 bases). V was cut by 2 bases and J by 7 bases, with 14 bases left in between. The CDR3 spans 15 residues. Germline-derived CDR1 and CDR2 are SNHLY and FYNNEI. CDR3 DNA sequence: TGTGCCAGCAGTGAAACCATTACTAGCCTCGGGGAGCTGTTTTTT. It translates to CASSETITSLGELFF. The whole variable domain, remainder taken from reference TRBV2 and TRBJ2-2, is EPEVTQTPSHQVTQMGQEVILRCVPISNHLYFYWYRQILGQKVEFLVSFYNNEISEKSEIFDDQFSVERPDGSNFTLKIRSTKLEDSAMYFCASSETITSLGELFFGEGSRLTVL.

The CDR3 region is CASSQSRGFGSPLHF. The DNA for the CDR3 is TGTGCCAGCAGCCAATCGCGGGGGTTTGGTTCACCCCTCCACTTT. The V call is TRBV16, the J call TRBJ1-6, with D possibly TRBD1 on 5 matching bases. Looked up from germline, CDR1 is KGHSY and CDR2 is FQNENV. The CDR3 consists of 15 residues. Trimming shortened V by 0 bases and J by 9 bases, and 12 bases separated the two germline ends.

This sequence joins TRBV5-1 and TRBJ2-3; TRBD2 might be the D (6 bases). The CDR3 covers 14 residues. The ends were cut back, 5 bases at V and 0 bases at J, with 10 bases in the middle. Germline values: CDR1 SGHRS, CDR2 YFSETQ. As DNA, the CDR3 is TGCGCCAGCAGTTGGGACTCTAGCACAGATACGCAGTATTTT. This codes for CASSWDSSTDTQYF.

Only one count was recorded for this clone. This chain uses TRBV5-4 with TRBJ1-2; the match to TRBD1 covers 12 bases. This CDR3 contains 17 residues. V was pared by 0 bases and J by 4 bases, with 7 bases of the junction left unmatched. Germline V gene sequence: CDR1 SGHNT, CDR2 YYREEE (reference sequence). In DNA, the CDR3 is TGTGCCAGCAGCTTGGAGGGACAGGGGGCTGTAGGCTATGGCTACACCTTC. It translates to CASSLEGQGAVGYGYTF.

V usage is TRBV4-1 and J usage is TRBJ2-1; 11 nucleotides agree with TRBD2. V was clipped by 0 bases and J by 4 bases; unmatched bases: 5. CDR3 length equals 17 residues. Looked up from germline, CDR1 is MGHRA and CDR2 is YSYEKL. The CDR3 bases are TGCGCCAGCAGCCAAGATTTGACTAGCGGGGTGTACAATGAGCAGTTCTTC. It is translated as CASSQDLTSGVYNEQFF.

This clone was observed once. This chain joins TRBV30 and TRBJ1-5; a possible D gene is TRBD1 (5 bases). CDR1 GTSNPN and CDR2 SVGIG come from the germline V gene (reference sequence). Trimming shortened V by 1 base and J by 3 bases, and 10 bases separated the two germline ends. This CDR3 is 14 amino acids long. CDR3 in DNA: TGTGCCTGGAGTGCCCGACAGAACAATCAGCCCCAGCATTTT. Its protein is CAWSARQNNQPQHF.

The V gene is TRBV6-1, the J gene TRBJ2-3, with TRBD1 matching 10 bases. The germline CDR1 and CDR2 sequences are MNHNS and SASEGT. Unmatched junction bases numbered 11, after V lost 8 bases and J lost 3 bases. This CDR3 region has 16 residues. DNA for the CDR3: TGTGCCAGCCGTGTTACCCCGGGACAGGGGACAGATACGCAGTATTTT. Amino acids: CASRVTPGQGTDTQYF.

This sequence joins TRBV5-1 and TRBJ2-7, with 8 bases aligning to TRBD2. J gave up 0 bases and V 5 bases, and 7 bases lay outside the gene matches. CDR3 length equals 15 residues. CDR1 is SGHRS and CDR2 is YFSETQ in the germline V gene. CDR3 in amino acids: CASRPFSGDSYEQYF. CDR3 in DNA: TGCGCCAGCAGACCATTTAGCGGGGACTCCTACGAGCAGTACTTC.